The 11 T cell receptor beta chains listed next were all sequenced from one sample in a study of patients and donors after allogeneic stem cell transplantation. MiXCR was run by TCRdb on the RT-PCR reads, yielding one entry per CDR3 protein. This table holds 80,000 to 90,000 distinct CDR3 sequences, under 50% found once. The sample taken for sequencing was blood, either unsorted or a sorted T cell fraction (not recorded which). Source of these receptors: a human donor who was either an allogeneic HSCT recipient or a stem cell or donor lymphocyte infusion donor (not recorded which). It is not recorded whose cells these are; they may come from a transplant donor.

This clonotype was recorded a few times. The chain joins TRBV27 to TRBJ1-2, with D possibly matching TRBD1 (6 bases). The length of the CDR3 is 12 residues. The ends were cut back, 6 bases at V and 2 bases at J, with 7 bases in the middle. Germline V gene data show CDR1 as MNHEY and CDR2 as SMNVEV (reference sequence). This CDR3 reads CASRTGNYGYTF. DNA of the CDR3: TGTGCCAGCAGAACAGGGAACTATGGCTACACCTTC.

This clonotype was detected only a few times. J is TRBJ1-6 and V is TRBV5-1; D remains unclear. Trimming left V 3 bases short and J 8 bases short, with 12 bases between. Germline V gene lookup returns CDR1 SGHRS and CDR2 YFSETQ. The CDR3 is 14 residues long. The CDR3 spells CASSSDAGDSPLHF. The CDR3 DNA is TGCGCCAGCAGCTCGGACGCAGGCGATTCACCCCTCCACTTT. Together with reference TRBV5-1 and TRBJ1-6, the CDR3 gives the full variable domain: KAGVTQTPRYLIKTRGQQVTLSCSPISGHRSVSWYQQTPGQGLQFLFEYFSETQRNKGNFPGRFSGRQFSNSRSEMNVSTLELGDSALYLCASSSDAGDSPLHFGNGTRLTVT.

For this clonotype: The CDR3 does not end in the conserved phenylalanine or tryptophan, so this is likely a read error. The chain recombines TRBV28 with TRBJ1-3; TRBD1 matches 7 bases. After removal of 3 bases from V and 8 bases from J, the junction contained 10 bases not matched to a gene. CDR3 length equals 15 residues. From germline, CDR1 is MDHEN and CDR2 SYDVKM. CDR3 region: CASSFGGGKYHTIYL. In DNA, the CDR3 is TGTGCCAGCAGTTTTGGAGGGGGCAAGTACCACACCATATATTTG.

The table lists this clonotype with a few counts. The gene calls are TRBV20-1 and TRBJ1-4; D unresolved. Trimming took 5 bases from V and 7 from J, leaving 14 bases between them. This CDR3 comprises 13 residues. The germline CDR1 and CDR2 sequences are DFQATT and SNEGSKA (reference sequence). The CDR3 sequence is CSALRTKGEKLFF. DNA for the CDR3: TGCAGTGCTCTGCGGACCAAGGGTGAAAAACTGTTTTTT.

Only one count was recorded for this clonotype. The J gene is TRBJ2-3, the V gene TRBV27; 8 positions agree with TRBD2. Trimming removed 2 bases from V and 13 bases from J; junction bases left unmatched: 11. Germline V gives CDR1 MNHEY, CDR2 SMNVEV (reference sequence). The CDR3 has 14 residues. CDR3 sequence (DNA): TGTGCCAGCAGTTTAACCCTAACGGGCGGGAGGAAGTATTTT. This encodes CASSLTLTGGRKYF.

This chain's CDR3 is CASSYGAAAEAFF. CDR3 in DNA: TGTGCCAGCAGTTACGGTGCGGCAGCTGAAGCTTTCTTT. The chain couples TRBV6-2 or TRBV6-3 to TRBJ1-1; D gene unclear. There are 13 residues in the CDR3. CDR1 is MNHEY, CDR2 SVGEGT, per germline. V lost 2 bases and J lost 6, with 10 bases in between.

This chain connects TRBV4-1 to TRBJ1-3, with 9 positions matching TRBD1. The CDR3 totals 17 residues. The germline gives CDR1 MGHRA, CDR2 YSYEKL. V dropped 1 base and J dropped 2; count of bases not matched to a gene: 6. The CDR3 sequence is CASSQAPTGGTGNTIYF. The CDR3 DNA reads as TGCGCCAGCAGCCAAGCACCGACAGGGGGGACTGGAAACACCATATATTTT.

This chain links TRBV11-3 with TRBJ2-1; 8 nucleotides line up with TRBD2. V lost 5 bases to trimming and J lost 8 bases; unmatched junction nucleotides: 8. The CDR3 is 14 amino acids. Looked up from germline, CDR1 is SGHNT and CDR2 is YENEEA. CDR3 DNA: TGTGCCAGCAGCCCCGAAAGCGGGAGAGATGAGCAGTTCTTC. Translated, it gives CASSPESGRDEQFF.

This sequence joins TRBV5-6 and TRBJ2-1, with D unclear. The CDR3 totals 11 residues. V was shortened by 0 bases and J by 9 bases, with 4 bases between the two germline ends. Germline CDR1 SGHDT, CDR2 YYEEEE. The CDR3 DNA is TGTGCCAGCAGCTTGGTTTTTGAGCAGTTCTTC. This gives the protein CASSLVFEQFF. Using reference TRBV5-6 and TRBJ2-1 for the parts outside the CDR3, the full variable domain is DAGVTQSPTHLIKTRGQQVTLRCSPKSGHDTVSWYQQALGQGPQFIFQYYEEEERQRGNFPDRFSGHQFPNYSSELNVNALLLGDSALYLCASSLVFEQFFGPGTRLTVL.

The chain carries TRBV5-1 and TRBJ2-1; D may correspond to TRBD1 or TRBD2 (5 bases each). V lost 3 bases and J lost 5, with 15 bases in between. This CDR3 has 15 residues. Germline CDR1 reads SGHRS; CDR2 reads YFSETQ. DNA of the CDR3: TGCGCCAGCAGCTCATCAGGGACGAGCAACAATGAGCAGTTCTTC. It translates to CASSSSGTSNNEQFF.

The chain combines TRBV7-8 with TRBJ2-1, with TRBD1 matching 11 bases. The V segment lost 0 bases and the J segment 2 bases; nucleotides outside the gene matches: 9. CDR1 and CDR2 (germline): SGHVS, FQNEAQ. The CDR3 length is 19 residues. The CDR3, as DNA: TGTGCCAGCAGCTTAGCCCGGGACAGGGGGATAGTGGCCTACAATGAGCAGTTCTTC. Translated, it gives CASSLARDRGIVAYNEQFF.